Each of the 29 T cell receptor beta chains below was sequenced from the same sample in a study of T cells expressing NK-cell markers. TCRdb reprocessed the 5' RACE reads, with one entry per CDR3 protein and no DNA. The listing contains about 150,000 distinct CDR3 sequences. Sequences were obtained from blood T cells: a sorted CD56 or NKG2C T cell subset, CD4+ or CD8+ T cells, or bulk PBMC T cells (not recorded which). The receptor set was obtained from a woman aged 50 to 60 in good health.

This chain joins TRBV10-3 and TRBJ1-1. The CDR3 has 13 residues. The germline V gene has CDR1 ENHRY and CDR2 SYGVKD. The CDR3 sequence is CAIRTGSNTEAFF.

This chain joins TRBV29-1 and TRBJ2-1; with no DNA, the TCRdb D assignment of TRBD1 cannot be verified. CDR1 SQVTM and CDR2 ANQGSEA come from the germline V gene. CDR3 length: 15 amino acids. This CDR3 is CSVEGRDRGGNEQFF.

The rearrangement links TRBV11-3 to TRBJ2-3; TCRdb reports TRBD1, a call that lacks DNA to check it against. The CDR3 consists of 14 residues. Germline loops: CDR1 SGHNT, CDR2 YENEEA. The CDR3 spells CASSLSRGTDTQYF.

The V gene is TRBV5-4, the J gene TRBJ2-1; the D gene TCRdb calls, TRBD2, cannot be checked with no DNA. The CDR3 loop spans 16 amino acids. In germline, CDR1 is SGHNT, CDR2 YYREEE (reference sequence). The CDR3 region is CASSPRWAGDYNEQFF.

This rearrangement joins TRBV4-1 to TRBJ2-1; TCRdb outputs TRBD2, but without DNA this stays unchecked. CDR1 MGHRA and CDR2 YSYEKL come from the germline V gene. CDR3 size: 13 residues. Here the CDR3 reads CASSYGLHNEQFF.

The rearrangement links TRBV4-2 to TRBJ2-5. The CDR3 has 13 amino acids. Germline CDR1 is LGHNA and CDR2 is YNFKEQ. The CDR3 reads CASSQDPGKTQYF.

The J gene is TRBJ1-1, the V gene TRBV5-6; without DNA, the TCRdb call of TRBD1 cannot be checked. CDR1 is SGHDT and CDR2 is YYEEEE in the germline V gene. CDR3 length: 11 residues. Here the CDR3 reads CASSSPGEAFF.

V and J are TRBV2 and TRBJ1-2; the D call of TRBD1 rests on TCRdb alone, since no DNA is present to check it. CDR1 and CDR2 (germline): SNHLY, FYNNEI. The CDR3 extends over 14 amino acids. The CDR3 sequence: CAGLTGGNRYGYTF. The variable domain in full, with the rest retrieved from reference TRBV2 and TRBJ1-2, is EPEVTQTPSHQVTQMGQEVILRCVPISNHLYFYWYRQILGQKVEFLVSFYNNEISEKSEIFDDQFSVERPDGSNFTLKIRSTKLEDSAMYFCAGLTGGNRYGYTFGSGTRLTVV.

This sequence joins TRBV7-8 and TRBJ2-1; the D call from TCRdb, TRBD1, cannot be confirmed without DNA. Germline V gene sequence: CDR1 SGHVS, CDR2 FQNEAQ. The CDR3 is made up of 16 amino acids. The CDR3 region is CASSLAQASSYNEQFF.

The gene calls are TRBV27 and TRBJ2-7; TCRdb's D call of TRBD1 is untestable without DNA. Germline assignment: CDR1 MNHEY and CDR2 SMNVEV (reference sequence). The CDR3 has 15 amino acids. CDR3 sequence: CASSLGTASSYEQYF.

The gene calls are TRBV5-5 and TRBJ1-1. CDR3 length: 14 residues. CDR1 SGHKS and CDR2 YYEKEE come from the germline V gene (reference sequence). The CDR3 sequence is CASSSSDMNTEAFF.

The J gene is TRBJ2-1, the V gene TRBV7-9; TCRdb lists TRBD1, though no DNA is available to test this call. This CDR3 has 13 amino acids. The germline V gene encodes CDR1 SEHNR and CDR2 FQNEAQ (reference sequence). CDR3 loop: CASRTGSYNEQFF. Filled out from reference TRBV7-9 and TRBJ2-1, the complete variable domain reads DTGVSQNPRHKITKRGQNVTFRCDPISEHNRLYWYRQTLGQGPEFLTYFQNEAQLEKSRLLSDRFSAERPKGSFSTLEIQRTEQGDSAMYLCASRTGSYNEQFFGPGTRLTVL.

The chain is built from TRBV19 and TRBJ2-7; TCRdb reports TRBD2, a call that lacks DNA to check it against. The CDR3 sequence is 14 residues long. CDR1 and CDR2 (germline): LNHDA, SQIVND (reference sequence). The CDR3 protein is CASSAGTSGYAQYF.

The V and J genes are TRBV29-1 and TRBJ1-1. Germline assignment: CDR1 SQVTM and CDR2 ANQGSEA. The CDR3 is 15 residues long. The CDR3 loop is CSVDWPAVRNTEAFF.

This chain links TRBV3-1 with TRBJ2-1. Germline loops: CDR1 LGHDT, CDR2 YNNKEL (reference sequence). This CDR3 region has 16 residues. The CDR3 region is CASSYSLAASYNEQFF.

The chain links TRBV6-5 to TRBJ1-5; the D call of TRBD1 rests on TCRdb alone, since no DNA is present to check it. Germline CDR1 is MNHEY and CDR2 is SVGAGI. The CDR3 is made up of 15 amino acids. The CDR3 reads CASSKGQGTSQPQHF.

The gene calls are TRBV12-3 or TRBV12-4 and TRBJ2-1. The CDR3 totals 17 residues. This CDR3 reads CASSLAAFAASLYEQFF.

This chain connects TRBV7-8 to TRBJ2-5; TCRdb indicates TRBD2, and absent DNA this call remains unverified. The V gene's germline CDR1 is SGHVS and CDR2 FQNEAQ. This CDR3 spans 17 amino acids. CDR3 protein: CASSLAEGLAGQETQYF.

The J gene is TRBJ2-1, the V gene TRBV3-1; the D call of TRBD1 rests on TCRdb alone, since no DNA is present to check it. From germline, CDR1 is LGHDT and CDR2 YNNKEL (reference sequence). The CDR3 contains 13 residues. The chain's CDR3 is CASSRTGQGEQFF.

The chain uses TRBV29-1 and TRBJ2-7. The CDR3 totals 11 residues. In germline, CDR1 is SQVTM, CDR2 ANQGSEA. The CDR3 here is CSVERTYEQYF.

The rearrangement joins TRBV5-1 to TRBJ1-2; the D call from TCRdb, TRBD1, cannot be confirmed without DNA. The CDR3 is 23 residues long. Germline assignment: CDR1 SGHRS and CDR2 YFSETQ. The CDR3 is CASSLAGMTGQRRGSDLLYGYTF. The full variable domain, in which reference TRBV5-1 and TRBJ1-2 provide the parts outside the CDR3, is KAGVTQTPRYLIKTRGQQVTLSCSPISGHRSVSWYQQTPGQGLQFLFEYFSETQRNKGNFPGRFSGRQFSNSRSEMNVSTLELGDSALYLCASSLAGMTGQRRGSDLLYGYTFGSGTRLTVV.

The chain couples TRBV29-1 to TRBJ1-1. The CDR3 spans 12 residues. The germline CDR1 and CDR2 sequences are SQVTM and ANQGSEA. The CDR3 sequence is CSAVERDTEAFF.

The chain employs TRBV20-1 and TRBJ2-7; TCRdb's D gene call, TRBD1, goes unchecked for lack of DNA. Germline lookup yields CDR1 DFQATT and CDR2 SNEGSKA (reference sequence). The CDR3 covers 16 residues. The CDR3 reads CSARVNRGPRSYEQYF.

The CDR3 loop reads CASSLAAGVTDTQYF. The chain combines TRBV5-1 with TRBJ2-3; lacking DNA, the TRBD2 call made by TCRdb goes unchecked. CDR1 and CDR2 (germline): SGHRS, YFSETQ. This CDR3 contains 15 residues.

The chain links TRBV11-2 to TRBJ1-4; as DNA is missing, the TRBD1 call by TCRdb cannot be tested. The CDR3 sequence is 15 residues long. Germline CDR1 is SGHAT and CDR2 is FQNNGV. CDR3 sequence: CASSSLFGINEKLFF.

This chain links TRBV27 with TRBJ2-7; the D gene TCRdb calls, TRBD2, cannot be checked with no DNA. CDR1 and CDR2 (germline): MNHEY, SMNVEV (reference sequence). The CDR3 sequence is 14 residues long. CDR3 loop: CASRMGGDSYEQYF.

V gene TRBV6-5 combines with J gene TRBJ2-7; TCRdb calls TRBD2, which cannot be checked without DNA. This CDR3 contains 13 residues. CDR1 MNHEY and CDR2 SVGAGI come from the germline V gene. CDR3 region: CASEGGTPYEQYF.

The CDR3: CATTPGGGRIGELFF. V is TRBV24-1 and J is TRBJ2-2; TCRdb's D call, TRBD2, is unchecked because there is no DNA. Germline V lookup: CDR1 KGHDR, CDR2 SFDVKD. The CDR3 contains 15 residues.

The chain joins TRBV11-2 to TRBJ2-7; TCRdb lists TRBD2, though no DNA is available to test this call. This CDR3 is built from 16 residues. The germline V gene encodes CDR1 SGHAT and CDR2 FQNNGV. CDR3 amino acids: CASSFPQIAGTYEQYF.